The next 31 T cell receptor beta chains were all read from a single sample in a study of blood T cell repertoires in COVID-19. Sequencing used immunoSEQ multiplex PCR; TCRdb keeps in-frame clones, though not all of them. The table records tens of thousands of clones, approximately 88% of them present only once. Sequencing was performed on peripheral blood. These receptors originate from a man aged 55-75 years with acute or convalescent COVID-19.

The V and J genes are TRBV19 and TRBJ1-5; the D gene is possibly TRBD1 (5 bases). V was cut by 3 bases and J by 2 bases, with 14 bases left in between. The CDR3 sequence is 16 residues long. Germline V lookup: CDR1 LNHDA, CDR2 SQIVND (reference sequence). The CDR3 protein is CASSMGGDLGNQPQHF. DNA of the CDR3: TGTGCCAGTAGTATGGGGGGGGATTTGGGCAATCAGCCCCAGCATTTT.

The CDR3 reads CASSLQGDTEAFF. CDR3 in DNA: TGTGCCAGCAGCTTGCAGGGGGACACTGAAGCTTTCTTT. V and J are TRBV5-6 and TRBJ1-1; 7 bases are shared with TRBD1. The J segment lost 3 bases and the V segment lost 1 base, leaving 0 bases of the junction unmatched. This CDR3 region has 13 residues. Germline V CDR1 and CDR2: SGHDT, YYEEEE.

The chain employs TRBV19 and TRBJ1-1; D perhaps matches TRBD1 (5 bases). Trimming removed 1 base at V and 3 bases at J, with 12 bases between. The CDR3 consists of 15 residues. Germline loops: CDR1 LNHDA, CDR2 SQIVND (reference sequence). The CDR3 coding sequence is TGTGCCAGTAGTATAGGAAGGGGTCGAGACACTGAAGCTTTCTTT. As protein: CASSIGRGRDTEAFF.

The chain is built from TRBV11-3 and TRBJ1-3; D gene uncertain. Looked up from germline, CDR1 is SGHNT and CDR2 is YENEEA. Trimming took off 3 bases at V and 1 base at J, with 7 bases between the two ends. The CDR3 is 14 residues long. The CDR3: CASSLGGSGNTIYF. The CDR3 DNA follows: TGTGCCAGCAGCTTGGGAGGATCTGGAAACACCATATATTTT.

V is TRBV5-1 and J is TRBJ1-1; TRBD1 matches 8 bases. The CDR3 sequence is 15 residues long. The V gene's germline CDR1 is SGHRS and CDR2 YFSETQ. V was pared by 4 bases and J by 6 bases, with 11 bases of the junction left unmatched. The CDR3 nucleotides read TGCGCCAGCAGCCTTGACCCGACAGGGGTCCCTGAAGCTTTCTTT. This sequence encodes CASSLDPTGVPEAFF.

The chain is built from TRBV7-2 and TRBJ1-4; D uncertain. Trimming pared 5 bases from V and 8 bases from J, leaving 15 bases between. The germline V gene has CDR1 SGHTA and CDR2 FQGNSA. The CDR3 sequence is 14 residues long. This CDR3 reads CASSPKAGREKLFF. The CDR3 DNA reads as TGTGCCAGCAGCCCTAAGGCAGGCAGAGAAAAACTGTTTTTT.

The chain combines TRBV18 with TRBJ2-7; TRBD1 is a possible D gene (6 bases). Trimming pared 3 bases from V and 1 base from J, leaving 10 bases between. This CDR3 spans 14 amino acids. Germline CDR1 KGHSH, CDR2 LQKENI. CDR3 bases: TGTGCCAGCTCACCTCCGACAGGATCCTACGAGCAGTACTTC. It is translated as CASSPPTGSYEQYF.

Written as DNA, the CDR3 is TGCAGCGTTGATAAACTAAACATTTACAATGAGCAGTTCTTC. Translation: CSVDKLNIYNEQFF. The chain combines TRBV29-1 with TRBJ2-1; D is unresolved. Trimming pared 3 bases from V and 4 bases from J, leaving 13 bases between. CDR1 and CDR2 from the germline V gene are SQVTM and ANQGSEA. This CDR3 region has 14 residues.

The chain is built from TRBV7-2 and TRBJ1-6; D uncertain. V dropped 8 bases and J dropped 7 bases, with 21 bases sitting between them. The CDR3 length is 16 residues. Germline V gene lookup returns CDR1 SGHTA and CDR2 FQGNSA. The CDR3 DNA is TGTGCCAGCGCTCCCGGGAGCGCTTTCCTCAATTCACCCCTCCACTTT. This codes for CASAPGSAFLNSPLHF.

Only one count was recorded for this clone. The V and J genes are TRBV7-2 and TRBJ1-6; 7 bases match TRBD1. The length of the CDR3 is 16 residues. After removal of 1 base from V and 7 bases from J, the junction contained 7 bases not matched to a gene. CDR1 SGHTA and CDR2 FQGNSA come from the germline V gene. The CDR3: CASSLGPNRGNSPLHF. The CDR3 DNA is TGTGCCAGCAGCTTAGGGCCAAACAGGGGAAATTCACCCCTCCACTTT.

The chain couples TRBV14 to TRBJ1-4; D ambiguous. Germline CDR1 reads SGHDN; CDR2 reads FVKESK. V dropped 4 bases and J dropped 4 bases, with 4 bases sitting between them. There are 12 residues in the CDR3. CDR3 residues: CASSRLNEKLFF. DNA of the CDR3: TGTGCCAGCAGCCGGCTTAATGAAAAACTGTTTTTT.

The chain carries TRBV7-9 and TRBJ1-3; 8 bases are shared with TRBD1. The germline V gene encodes CDR1 SEHNR and CDR2 FQNEAQ (reference sequence). Trimming cost V 5 bases and J 4 bases; bases outside gene matches: 7. The CDR3 has 15 amino acids. In DNA form, the CDR3 reads TGTGCCAGCAGCGCCAGACAGGGGTTGGGAAACACCATATATTTT. This encodes CASSARQGLGNTIYF.

This chain uses TRBV5-1 with TRBJ1-6; TRBD1 is a possible D gene (6 bases). This CDR3 has 15 amino acids. Between the trimmed V and J ends, which lost 1 base and 8 bases, there was a span of 13 bases. Looked up from germline, CDR1 is SGHRS and CDR2 is YFSETQ. The CDR3 region has the DNA TGCGCCAGCAGCTTGAATGGGGGCCGCGATTCACCCCTCCACTTT. Amino acids: CASSLNGGRDSPLHF. Filled out from reference TRBV5-1 and TRBJ1-6, the complete variable domain reads KAGVTQTPRYLIKTRGQQVTLSCSPISGHRSVSWYQQTPGQGLQFLFEYFSETQRNKGNFPGRFSGRQFSNSRSEMNVSTLELGDSALYLCASSLNGGRDSPLHFGNGTRLTVT.

The V call is TRBV20-1, the J call TRBJ2-7; no definite D call. CDR3 length: 11 amino acids. From germline, CDR1 is DFQATT and CDR2 SNEGSKA (reference sequence). With 3 bases removed from V and 5 bases from J, the gap between germline ends came to 8 bases. Here the CDR3 DNA reads TGCAGTGCTAGGGCTGGCCACGAGCAGTACTTC. Its protein product is CSARAGHEQYF.

CDR3 loop: CASSQSQRTGDYGYTF. DNA of the CDR3: TGCGCCAGCAGTCAATCTCAGAGGACAGGGGACTATGGCTACACCTTC. The rearrangement uses TRBV23-1 and TRBJ1-2, with TRBD1 matching over 9 bases. TRBV23-1 is assigned to the ORF class and has an uncertain function. V shed 0 bases, J shed 3 bases, and the junction held 5 bases outside the gene matches. This CDR3 spans 16 amino acids.

Of note for this clone: A junction boundary mismatches the germline segment, possibly from a read error. The chain carries TRBV7-8 and TRBJ1-4, with D hard to call. This CDR3 region has 15 residues. The germline gives CDR1 SGHVS, CDR2 FQNEAQ. Here the CDR3 reads CASRPQSGINEKLFF. The CDR3 coding sequence is TGTGCTAGCAGACCTCAAAGCGGCATTAATGAAAAACTGTTTTTT.

V gene TRBV27 combines with J gene TRBJ2-7, with 7 bases that match TRBD1. The CDR3 is 18 amino acids. V lost 5 bases to trimming and J lost 2 bases; unmatched junction nucleotides: 18. Germline loops: CDR1 MNHEY, CDR2 SMNVEV (reference sequence). CDR3 DNA: TGTGCCAGCAGTCGTACAGGGGCATTCAGCATAAGTACCTACGAGCAGTACTTC. The encoded protein is CASSRTGAFSISTYEQYF.

The gene calls are TRBV4-3 and TRBJ2-1; 7 bases line up with TRBD2. The V and J ends lost 1 base and 3 bases, in that order; junction bases with no gene match: 6. In germline, CDR1 is LGHNA, CDR2 YSLEER. The CDR3 covers 16 residues. The CDR3 region is CASSQGLAEIYNEQFF. The CDR3 DNA reads as TGCGCCAGCAGCCAAGGACTAGCTGAAATCTACAATGAGCAGTTCTTC.

This chain links TRBV7-2 with TRBJ2-1, with a possible D match to TRBD1 (6 bases). The CDR3 consists of 16 residues. Germline V gene lookup returns CDR1 SGHTA and CDR2 FQGNSA. Trimming removed 0 bases from V and 4 bases from J, with 13 bases in between. CDR3 sequence: CASSLAVNRAYNEQFF. The CDR3 DNA reads as TGTGCCAGCAGCTTAGCGGTGAACAGGGCTTACAATGAGCAGTTCTTC.

The chain carries TRBV12-3 or TRBV12-4 and TRBJ1-4; TRBD1 agrees at 8 bases. V was pared by 7 bases and J by 12 bases, with 7 bases of the junction left unmatched. The CDR3 consists of 12 residues. Here the CDR3 reads CASTVGQGQLFF. For the CDR3, the DNA is TGTGCCAGCACCGTAGGACAGGGCCAACTGTTTTTT.

The gene calls are TRBV6-5 and TRBJ2-7; TRBD2 is a possible D gene (5 bases). Germline V CDR1 and CDR2: MNHEY, SVGAGI. The CDR3 length is 13 residues. Trimming shortened V by 0 bases and J by 5 bases, and 8 bases separated the two germline ends. The CDR3 loop reads CASSYSNGDEQYF. Written as DNA, the CDR3 is TGTGCCAGCAGTTACTCGAACGGGGACGAGCAGTACTTC.

CDR3 sequence: CASSQDPGSEAFF. The DNA of the CDR3 is TGCGCCAGCAGCCAAGATCCAGGATCTGAAGCTTTCTTT. V usage is TRBV4-3 and J usage is TRBJ1-1, with D hard to call. CDR1 and CDR2 (germline): LGHNA, YSLEER. The CDR3 spans 13 residues. The V and J ends lost 0 bases and 6 bases respectively, with 8 bases between them.

The chain couples TRBV6-2 or TRBV6-3 to TRBJ2-5, with 9 bases lining up with TRBD1. The V gene's germline CDR1 is MNHEY and CDR2 SVGEGT. This CDR3 spans 16 amino acids. The J segment lost 3 bases and the V segment lost 2 bases, leaving 7 bases of the junction unmatched. In DNA, the CDR3 is TGTGCCAGCAGTTACCCACTTGGACAGGGGAAAGAGACCCAGTACTTC. Amino acids: CASSYPLGQGKETQYF.

This clone was counted between two and nine times. This chain links TRBV5-8 with TRBJ1-1, with 8 bases identical to TRBD1. This CDR3 is 14 amino acids long. J gave up 1 base and V 4 bases, and 3 bases lay outside the gene matches. Germline V gives CDR1 SGHTS, CDR2 YDEGEE. The CDR3 region has the DNA TGTGCCAGCAGCGAAACAGGGGGGAACACTGAAGCTTTCTTT. Translating it yields CASSETGGNTEAFF.

V usage is TRBV7-2 and J usage is TRBJ2-5, with TRBD2 identical over 8 bases. CDR1 is SGHTA, CDR2 FQGNSA, per germline. This CDR3 is 19 amino acids long. V gave up 1 base and J gave up 1 base; unmatched junction bases: 14. CDR3 protein: CASSLVSARAGGPQETQYF. DNA of the CDR3: TGTGCCAGCAGCTTAGTTAGTGCCAGGGCGGGGGGACCCCAAGAGACCCAGTACTTC. The full variable domain, in which reference TRBV7-2 and TRBJ2-5 provide the parts outside the CDR3, is GAGVSQSPSNKVTEKGKDVELRCDPISGHTALYWYRQSLGQGLEFLIYFQGNSAPDKSGLPSDRFSAERTGGSVSTLTIQRTQQEDSAVYLCASSLVSARAGGPQETQYFGPGTRLLVL.

CDR3 bases: TGTGCCAGCAGTTTATTAACAGGGACCTACGAGCAGTACTTC. Amino acid sequence: CASSLLTGTYEQYF. The chain joins TRBV28 to TRBJ2-7; D is perhaps TRBD1 (6 bases). The V end lost 1 base, the J end lost 2 bases, and 9 bases lay between the germline ends. Looked up from germline, CDR1 is MDHEN and CDR2 is SYDVKM. The CDR3 is 14 amino acids.

The chain is built from TRBV7-2 and TRBJ1-5; 8 nucleotides match TRBD1. Losses at the gene ends were 5 bases for V and 4 bases for J; bases not matched to a gene: 4. The CDR3 spans 14 residues. CDR1 and CDR2 from the germline V gene are SGHTA and FQGNSA. The CDR3 nucleotides are TGTGCCAGCAGCCAGGGACAGGTTAATCAGCCCCAGCATTTT. The encoded protein is CASSQGQVNQPQHF.

This clone was detected only once. This chain joins TRBV9 and TRBJ1-1; tentative D call: TRBD1 (6 bases). Looked up from germline, CDR1 is SGDLS and CDR2 is YYNGEE. V shed 0 bases and J shed 3 bases, with 15 bases lying between them. The CDR3 runs to 16 residues. The CDR3 DNA reads as TGTGCCAGCAGCGTAGGGCTAACAGGGCGGGACACTGAAGCTTTCTTT. Protein sequence: CASSVGLTGRDTEAFF.

V usage is TRBV19 and J usage is TRBJ1-2, with 7 positions matching TRBD1. Germline V gives CDR1 LNHDA, CDR2 SQIVND (reference sequence). The CDR3 is made up of 13 amino acids. J was trimmed by 4 bases and V by 6 bases; bases with no gene match: 5. The CDR3 DNA sequence: TGTGCCAGTAGCCTGGACAGGATCTATGGCTACACCTTC. Amino acids: CASSLDRIYGYTF. The full variable domain, rest sourced from reference TRBV19 and TRBJ1-2, is DGGITQSPKYLFRKEGQNVTLSCEQNLNHDAMYWYRQDPGQGLRLIYYSQIVNDFQKGDIAEGYSVSREKKESFPLTVTSAQKNPTAFYLCASSLDRIYGYTFGSGTRLTVV.

The V gene is TRBV12-3 or TRBV12-4, the J gene TRBJ1-4, with a possible D match to TRBD1 (5 bases). This CDR3 has 13 amino acids. V lost 2 bases and J lost 8, with 9 bases in between. The CDR3 is CASSLSGGEKLFF. CDR3 DNA sequence: TGTGCCAGCAGTTTAAGCGGGGGGGAAAAACTGTTTTTT.

This clone was picked up one time. The rearrangement links TRBV24-1 to TRBJ2-1, with TRBD1 matching over 7 bases. The V segment lost 4 bases and the J segment 8 bases; nucleotides outside the gene matches: 4. The CDR3 has 13 amino acids. Germline lookup yields CDR1 KGHDR and CDR2 SFDVKD. CDR3 protein: CATSDPDRDEQFF. The CDR3 bases are TGTGCCACCAGTGACCCAGACAGGGATGAGCAGTTCTTC.